This T cell receptor (beta chain) was sequenced for a study of shared clonotypes between healthy human individuals. Trimming pared 0 bases from V and 3 bases from J, leaving 9 bases between. The CDR3 length is 15 residues. Germline CDR1 and CDR2: MGHRA and YSYEKL. Clones were sequenced by immunoSEQ multiplex PCR, and TCRdb holds only the in-frame ones, with some missing. This table has about 95,000 clones, 67% appearing once. The table lists this clone with a count of one. No antigen is known for it. Points from the study as a whole: Few donors restricted represented genetic and exposure-history diversity. Despite large depth, sorted-subset datasets appeared incompletely sequenced.

The chain couples TRBV4-1 to TRBJ2-1; D not certain. This receptor was identified in a man younger than 45 in good health. Sequenced material: memory CD8+ T cells sorted from blood. Sample subset: CD45RO+ cells pooled with CCR7-negative TemRA cells. This chain's CDR3 is CASSQEAARYNEQFF. In DNA form, the CDR3 reads TGCGCCAGCAGCCAAGAGGCGGCTCGCTACAATGAGCAGTTCTTC.